Listed below are T cell receptor beta chains from one sample, sequenced in a study of blood T cell repertoires in COVID-19. The repertoire was sequenced with immunoSEQ multiplex PCR; TCRdb's copy has only in-frame clones and lacks some. The data hold over 55,000 clones, with approximately 90% observed a single time. The specimen was peripheral blood. These receptors all stem from a woman older than 75 with COVID-19, enrolled during active disease. CDR3s include the opening cysteine and the closing phenylalanine or tryptophan. The D gene is left open where the match is weak. Size is stated for part of the rows, as once, few or many counts, or as a class when the clone is expanded.

CDR3nt: TGTGCCAGCCGATCGGCGGGGTACTACGAGCAGTACTTC
CDR3aa: CASRSAGYYEQYF
d_gene: NA
j_gene: TRBJ2-7
abundance: NA
v_gene: TRBV12-3/TRBV12-4

CDR3nt: TGTGCCAGCAGCGTTACAGGGAATCAGCCCCAGCATTTT
CDR3aa: CASSVTGNQPQHF
d_gene: NA
j_gene: TRBJ1-5
abundance: few
v_gene: TRBV2

CDR3nt: TGTGCCAGCAGCGTATCGGCCGGGAGCTCCTATAATTCACCCCTCCACTTT
CDR3aa: CASSVSAGSSYNSPLHF
d_gene: NA
j_gene: TRBJ1-6
abundance: NA
v_gene: TRBV9

CDR3nt: TGTGCCAGCAGTCTCTTTCGGAATCAGCCCCAGCATTTT
CDR3aa: CASSLFRNQPQHF
d_gene: NA
j_gene: TRBJ1-5
abundance: NA
v_gene: TRBV2

CDR3nt: TGCGCCAGCAGCTTGGCCGTAGGGGCCAACCTACAAGAGACCCAGTACTTC
CDR3aa: CASSLAVGANLQETQYF
d_gene: NA
j_gene: TRBJ2-5
abundance: NA
v_gene: TRBV5-1

CDR3nt: TGTGCCAGCAGCTTAGCGGGCCCCCGGGGAAACACCATATATTTT
CDR3aa: CASSLAGPRGNTIYF
d_gene: NA
j_gene: TRBJ1-3
abundance: NA
v_gene: TRBV7-8

CDR3nt: TGTGCCAGCAGCTTAGCGGGCGGGGGCTACGAGCAGTACTTC
CDR3aa: CASSLAGGGYEQYF
d_gene: TRBD2
j_gene: TRBJ2-7
abundance: NA
v_gene: TRBV11-2

CDR3nt: TGTGCCAGCAGCTCCCCCGGAGGGTCCTACGAGCAGTACTTC
CDR3aa: CASSSPGGSYEQYF
d_gene: NA
j_gene: TRBJ2-7
abundance: NA
v_gene: TRBV5-4

CDR3nt: TGTGCCAGCAGTTACTCGGAGGACAGCTATAATTCACCCCTCCACTTT
CDR3aa: CASSYSEDSYNSPLHF
d_gene: NA
j_gene: TRBJ1-6
abundance: NA
v_gene: TRBV6-5

CDR3nt: TGTGCCACCAGTGCCACTAGCGGGGGCCGGACCGGGGAGCTGTTTTTT
CDR3aa: CATSATSGGRTGELFF
d_gene: TRBD2
j_gene: TRBJ2-2
abundance: NA
v_gene: TRBV24-1

CDR3nt: TGCAGCGTTGTTTCTAGAGGGAATGAGCAGTTCTTC
CDR3aa: CSVVSRGNEQFF
d_gene: NA
j_gene: TRBJ2-1
abundance: NA
v_gene: TRBV29-1

CDR3nt: TGTGCCAGCAGTGGGCCGACGCAATCCAAAAACATTCAGTACTTC
CDR3aa: CASSGPTQSKNIQYF
d_gene: NA
j_gene: TRBJ2-4
abundance: NA
v_gene: TRBV28

CDR3nt: TGTGCCACCAGCAGAGGCGGGAGCTCCTACAATGAGCAGTTCTTC
CDR3aa: CATSRGGSSYNEQFF
d_gene: TRBD2
j_gene: TRBJ2-1
abundance: NA
v_gene: TRBV15

CDR3nt: TGTGCCAGCAGAACAGGGGGCGAATTCTATGGCTACACCTTC
CDR3aa: CASRTGGEFYGYTF
d_gene: TRBD1
j_gene: TRBJ1-2
abundance: NA
v_gene: TRBV6-5

CDR3nt: TGTGCCAGCAGCTCGCCCGGGACAGGGACCTTTACGCTGGACGGCTACACCTTC
CDR3aa: CASSSPGTGTFTLDGYTF
d_gene: TRBD1
j_gene: TRBJ1-2
abundance: NA
v_gene: TRBV7-9

CDR3nt: TGTGCCAGCAGGGATTTAGGACAGGGGAACACTGAAGCTTTCTTT
CDR3aa: CASRDLGQGNTEAFF
d_gene: TRBD1
j_gene: TRBJ1-1
abundance: NA
v_gene: TRBV6-5

CDR3nt: TGTGCCAGCAGCTCAGCAGCAATGGGCAGACAGTTTTACGAGCAGTACTTC
CDR3aa: CASSSAAMGRQFYEQYF
d_gene: NA
j_gene: TRBJ2-7
abundance: NA
v_gene: TRBV7-9

CDR3nt: TGTGCCAGCACCCGACTAGCGGGGGCCTTCACAGATACGCAGTATTTT
CDR3aa: CASTRLAGAFTDTQYF
d_gene: TRBD2
j_gene: TRBJ2-3
abundance: NA
v_gene: TRBV5-6

CDR3nt: TGTGCCAGCAGCCGGGACGGACTAAACAATGAGCAGTTCTTC
CDR3aa: CASSRDGLNNEQFF
d_gene: NA
j_gene: TRBJ2-1
abundance: NA
v_gene: TRBV2

CDR3nt: TGTGCCAGCAGTTTGCCGCGACTAGATAGGTCCTACAATGAGCAGTTCTTC
CDR3aa: CASSLPRLDRSYNEQFF
d_gene: NA
j_gene: TRBJ2-1
abundance: NA
v_gene: TRBV27

CDR3nt: TGTGCCAGCAGTTACTCGATCGGGTCGGGGGAAAAACTGTTTTTT
CDR3aa: CASSYSIGSGEKLFF
d_gene: NA
j_gene: TRBJ1-4
abundance: NA
v_gene: TRBV6-5

CDR3nt: TGTGCCAGCTCACCAAAGGGACAGGGACACACCGGGGAGCTGTTTTTT
CDR3aa: CASSPKGQGHTGELFF
d_gene: TRBD1
j_gene: TRBJ2-2
abundance: NA
v_gene: TRBV18

CDR3nt: TGTGCCAGTAGCGCTAGCGGGGGGGCCGGCACCGGGGAGCTGTTTTTT
CDR3aa: CASSASGGAGTGELFF
d_gene: TRBD2
j_gene: TRBJ2-2
abundance: NA
v_gene: TRBV19

CDR3nt: TGTGCCAGCAGTCCAAGCGGGAACCCGAGGGAGCAGTACTTC
CDR3aa: CASSPSGNPREQYF
d_gene: TRBD2
j_gene: TRBJ2-7
abundance: NA
v_gene: TRBV27

CDR3nt: TGTGCCAGCAGCTTGAACAGGGGCGGCTACACCTTC
CDR3aa: CASSLNRGGYTF
d_gene: TRBD1
j_gene: TRBJ1-2
abundance: NA
v_gene: TRBV7-9

CDR3nt: TGTGCCAGCAGCAGTAGCGGGAACACAGATACGCAGTATTTT
CDR3aa: CASSSSGNTDTQYF
d_gene: TRBD2
j_gene: TRBJ2-3
abundance: NA
v_gene: TRBV7-9

CDR3nt: TGCGCCAGCAGCCTGACAGGGGGGCCGAACACTGAAGCTTTCTTT
CDR3aa: CASSLTGGPNTEAFF
d_gene: TRBD1
j_gene: TRBJ1-1
abundance: NA
v_gene: TRBV5-1

CDR3nt: TGTGCCACCAGCATCGACAGGGCCCCTAATGAAAAACTGTTTTTT
CDR3aa: CATSIDRAPNEKLFF
d_gene: TRBD1
j_gene: TRBJ1-4
abundance: NA
v_gene: TRBV15

CDR3nt: TGTGCCAGCAGCTTAGGGACTACTGACACTGAAGCTTTCTTT
CDR3aa: CASSLGTTDTEAFF
d_gene: NA
j_gene: TRBJ1-1
abundance: NA
v_gene: TRBV7-2

CDR3nt: TGTGCCAGCAGCTTAAGGTTCGGGGGAGGGTATGAGCAGTTCTTC
CDR3aa: CASSLRFGGGYEQFF
d_gene: TRBD2
j_gene: TRBJ2-1
abundance: once
v_gene: TRBV7-6

CDR3nt: TGCGCCAGCAGCCCAGGACAGGGAAACTATGGCTACACCTTC
CDR3aa: CASSPGQGNYGYTF
d_gene: TRBD1
j_gene: TRBJ1-2
abundance: NA
v_gene: TRBV5-1

CDR3nt: TGTGCCAGCAGCTTGGAACAGATGGGCAGCTACACCTTC
CDR3aa: CASSLEQMGSYTF
d_gene: NA
j_gene: TRBJ1-2
abundance: NA
v_gene: TRBV5-4

CDR3nt: TGTGCCAGCAGCTCCTCGCTTAGAGAGACCCAGTACTTC
CDR3aa: CASSSSLRETQYF
d_gene: NA
j_gene: TRBJ2-5
abundance: NA
v_gene: TRBV7-2

CDR3nt: TGTGCCAGCAGTAAAAGACAGGGAACCGTAATAGAGACCCAGTACTTC
CDR3aa: CASSKRQGTVIETQYF
d_gene: TRBD1
j_gene: TRBJ2-5
abundance: NA
v_gene: TRBV2

CDR3nt: TGTGCCTGGGAAGACAGGGGGCTTGGCTACACCTTC
CDR3aa: CAWEDRGLGYTF
d_gene: TRBD1
j_gene: TRBJ1-2
abundance: NA
v_gene: TRBV30

CDR3nt: TGTGCCAGCAGTTTCCAGGGGTTTAGCTACGAGCAGTACTTC
CDR3aa: CASSFQGFSYEQYF
d_gene: NA
j_gene: TRBJ2-7
abundance: NA
v_gene: TRBV27

CDR3nt: TGTGCCAGTAGTACATACAGGGGTTCGGGGACTGAAGCTTTCTTT
CDR3aa: CASSTYRGSGTEAFF
d_gene: TRBD1
j_gene: TRBJ1-1
abundance: NA
v_gene: TRBV19

CDR3nt: TGCGCCAGCAGCTTGGCAGCGAGCACAGATACGCAGTATTTT
CDR3aa: CASSLAASTDTQYF
d_gene: NA
j_gene: TRBJ2-3
abundance: few
v_gene: TRBV5-1

CDR3nt: TGTGCCAGCAGCCCCCCGGGGGGCAAAGAGACCCAGTACTTC
CDR3aa: CASSPPGGKETQYF
d_gene: NA
j_gene: TRBJ2-5
abundance: NA
v_gene: TRBV3-1/TRBV3-2

CDR3nt: TGCGCCAGCAGCACCGGGTCCCAAGAGACCCAGTACTTC
CDR3aa: CASSTGSQETQYF
d_gene: NA
j_gene: TRBJ2-5
abundance: NA
v_gene: TRBV10-1

CDR3nt: TGTGCCAGCAGCTCAAGTTATCTAGCGGGACCCTACAATGAGCAGTTCTTC
CDR3aa: CASSSSYLAGPYNEQFF
d_gene: TRBD2
j_gene: TRBJ2-1
abundance: NA
v_gene: TRBV11-2

CDR3nt: TGTGCCAGCTCACCAGGGACTAGCGGGGGAGAGACCCAGTACTTC
CDR3aa: CASSPGTSGGETQYF
d_gene: TRBD2
j_gene: TRBJ2-5
abundance: NA
v_gene: TRBV18

CDR3nt: TGTGCCAGCAGCTTGCTAGCGGGGGGCCTCAATGAGCAGTTCTTC
CDR3aa: CASSLLAGGLNEQFF
d_gene: TRBD2
j_gene: TRBJ2-1
abundance: NA
v_gene: TRBV7-2

CDR3nt: TGCGCCAGCAGCTTCGGGGGTAACTATGGCTACACCTTC
CDR3aa: CASSFGGNYGYTF
d_gene: NA
j_gene: TRBJ1-2
abundance: NA
v_gene: TRBV5-1

CDR3nt: TGTGCCAGCAGCCAAGACGCGAGTGAAGCTTTCTTT
CDR3aa: CASSQDASEAFF
d_gene: NA
j_gene: TRBJ1-1
abundance: NA
v_gene: TRBV3-1/TRBV3-2

CDR3nt: TGCGCCAGCAGCAACCGGGACACCTCCTACGAGCAGTACTTC
CDR3aa: CASSNRDTSYEQYF
d_gene: NA
j_gene: TRBJ2-7
abundance: NA
v_gene: TRBV4-1

CDR3nt: TGCGCCAGCAGCCCTGGTGTGGGACAGTTAGCCAAAAACATTCAGTACTTC
CDR3aa: CASSPGVGQLAKNIQYF
d_gene: TRBD1
j_gene: TRBJ2-4
abundance: NA
v_gene: TRBV5-1

CDR3nt: TGTGCCAGCAGCTTAGATGCAACAGACACAGATACGCAGTATTTT
CDR3aa: CASSLDATDTDTQYF
d_gene: NA
j_gene: TRBJ2-3
abundance: NA
v_gene: TRBV11-2

CDR3nt: TGCGCCAGCAGCTTGGCGGACAGCTATGGCTACACCTTC
CDR3aa: CASSLADSYGYTF
d_gene: NA
j_gene: TRBJ1-2
abundance: NA
v_gene: TRBV5-1

CDR3nt: TGCGCCAGCAGCTTGGGAGAGGACAGGGGTAATTCACCCCTCCACTTT
CDR3aa: CASSLGEDRGNSPLHF
d_gene: TRBD1
j_gene: TRBJ1-6
abundance: NA
v_gene: TRBV5-1

CDR3nt: TGTGCCAGCAGCAAGGTTGAGGGGGCAATGAATTCACCCCTCCACTTT
CDR3aa: CASSKVEGAMNSPLHF
d_gene: NA
j_gene: TRBJ1-6
abundance: NA
v_gene: TRBV21-1

CDR3nt: TGCAGTGCTGGTGGGTGGGCAGGGCGAGAGACCCAGTACTTC
CDR3aa: CSAGGWAGRETQYF
d_gene: NA
j_gene: TRBJ2-5
abundance: NA
v_gene: TRBV20-1

CDR3nt: TGTGCCAGCAGCGTAGGGTCAGGGCGGGAGACTGAAGCTTTCTTT
CDR3aa: CASSVGSGRETEAFF
d_gene: NA
j_gene: TRBJ1-1
abundance: NA
v_gene: TRBV9

CDR3nt: TGTGCCAGCAGCCAAGAAGGGCGGGGGGGCCCCTACGAGCAGTACTTC
CDR3aa: CASSQEGRGGPYEQYF
d_gene: TRBD2
j_gene: TRBJ2-7
abundance: NA
v_gene: TRBV3-1/TRBV3-2